The clone carrying this T cell receptor beta chain was seen many times. What it binds is not known. TCRdb passed the 5' RACE reads through MiXCR, listing each CDR3 protein once. This repertoire shows hundreds of thousands of distinct CDR3 sequences, 8.1% found once; its top ten account for 15% to 20%. The CDR3 spans 15 residues. Germline V CDR1 and CDR2: SGHRS, YFSETQ. Trimming pared 4 bases from V and 0 bases from J, leaving 10 bases between. This record belongs to a study of T cells after yellow fever vaccination. Study-wide results and caveats: There was a possibility that FACS-sorted repertoires contained abundant clonotypes contaminating from the bulk population.

The sample consisted of PBMCs, taken roughly 46 days after the first yellow fever vaccination. The V call is TRBV5-1, the J call TRBJ2-2; the D call may be TRBD1 or TRBD2 (5 bases each). This TCR derives from a man aged 18 to 29 who received the YFV17D yellow fever vaccine. This chain's CDR3 is CASSIQGPNTGELFF. As DNA, the CDR3 is TGCGCCAGCAGCATCCAGGGACCGAACACCGGGGAGCTGTTTTTT. The whole variable domain, filled in from reference TRBV5-1 and TRBJ2-2, reads KAGVTQTPRYLIKTRGQQVTLSCSPISGHRSVSWYQQTPGQGLQFLFEYFSETQRNKGNFPGRFSGRQFSNSRSEMNVSTLELGDSALYLCASSIQGPNTGELFFGEGSRLTVL.